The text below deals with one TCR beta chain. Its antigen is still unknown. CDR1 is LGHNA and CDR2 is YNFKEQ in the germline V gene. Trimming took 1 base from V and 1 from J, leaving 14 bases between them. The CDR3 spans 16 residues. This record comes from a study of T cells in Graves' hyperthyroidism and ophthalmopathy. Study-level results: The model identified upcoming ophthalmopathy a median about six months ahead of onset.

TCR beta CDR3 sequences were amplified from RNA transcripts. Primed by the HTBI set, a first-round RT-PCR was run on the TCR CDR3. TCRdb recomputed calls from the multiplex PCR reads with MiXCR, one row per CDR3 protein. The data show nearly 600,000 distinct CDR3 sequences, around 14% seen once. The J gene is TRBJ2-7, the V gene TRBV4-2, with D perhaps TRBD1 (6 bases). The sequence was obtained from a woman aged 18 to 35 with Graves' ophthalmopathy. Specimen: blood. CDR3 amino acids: CASSQAGGQKSYEQYF. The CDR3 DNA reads TGTGCCAGCAGCCAAGCAGGTGGACAGAAATCCTACGAGCAGTACTTC.